The sequence of this T cell receptor beta chain was determined in a study of T cells in Graves' hyperthyroidism and ophthalmopathy. Trimming stripped 0 bases from V and 7 bases from J, with 12 bases between. The CDR3 runs 15 residues. Germline lookup yields CDR1 MGHRA and CDR2 YSYEKL. This clonotype was observed many times. Amplified regions were TCR beta CDR3 sequences from RNA transcripts. The HTBI set primed first-round TCR CDR3 RT-PCR. One entry per CDR3 protein results from TCRdb running MiXCR on the multiplex PCR reads. In the table there are 400,000 to 500,000 distinct CDR3 sequences, approximately 15% of which are singletons.

The sequencing input was blood. The chain recombines TRBV4-1 with TRBJ2-2; D might be TRBD2 (5 bases). This clonotype was sampled from a man between 18 and 29 years old with Graves' ophthalmopathy. CDR3 amino acids: CASSQDFGIYGELFF. The CDR3 DNA follows: TGCGCCAGCAGCCAAGATTTCGGGATTTACGGGGAGCTGTTTTTT.